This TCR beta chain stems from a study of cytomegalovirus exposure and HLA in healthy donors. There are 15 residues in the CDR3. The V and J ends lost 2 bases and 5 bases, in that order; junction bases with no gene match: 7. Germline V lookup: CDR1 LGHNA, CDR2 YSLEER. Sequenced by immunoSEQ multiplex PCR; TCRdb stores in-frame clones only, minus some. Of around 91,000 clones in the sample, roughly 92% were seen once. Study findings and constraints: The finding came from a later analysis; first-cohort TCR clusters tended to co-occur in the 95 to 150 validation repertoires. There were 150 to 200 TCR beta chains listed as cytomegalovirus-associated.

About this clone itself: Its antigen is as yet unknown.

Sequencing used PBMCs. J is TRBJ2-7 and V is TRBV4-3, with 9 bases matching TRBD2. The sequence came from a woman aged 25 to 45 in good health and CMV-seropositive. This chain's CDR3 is CASSQSGLAPHEQYF. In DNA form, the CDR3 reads TGCGCCAGCAGCCAAAGCGGACTAGCGCCCCACGAGCAGTACTTC.